The clone carrying this T cell receptor (beta chain) was seen only a few times. What it binds is not known. The CDR3 is 14 amino acids. Germline V lookup: CDR1 SGHNT, CDR2 YYREEE (reference sequence). J lost 5 bases, V lost 4 bases, and 8 bases had no gene match. The data belong to a study of OX40 agonist ivuxolimab in advanced cancers. Whole-study findings and limits: The expanded peripheral T cells' antigen specificity was not determined. Some of the lowest clonal expansion was seen in partial responders at 0.1-3.0 mg/kg.

The table came from immunoSEQ multiplex PCR; TCRdb's copy has only in-frame clones and leaves some out. Here the sample spans roughly 50,000 clones, 89% being singletons. Collection of blood occurred at baseline, at cycle 4 day 1, and at cycle 7 day 1. This sequence originates from an adult with an advanced solid tumor such as melanoma, head and neck, liver or kidney cancer. The genes are TRBV5-4 and TRBJ2-7; 8 bases agree with TRBD1. The sample was CD4+ or CD8+ T cells sorted from blood, taken in a trial of the OX40 agonist ivuxolimab. Here the CDR3 reads CASSPRDRSHEQYF. The CDR3 nucleotides read TGTGCCAGCAGCCCCCGGGACAGGTCTCACGAGCAGTACTTC.